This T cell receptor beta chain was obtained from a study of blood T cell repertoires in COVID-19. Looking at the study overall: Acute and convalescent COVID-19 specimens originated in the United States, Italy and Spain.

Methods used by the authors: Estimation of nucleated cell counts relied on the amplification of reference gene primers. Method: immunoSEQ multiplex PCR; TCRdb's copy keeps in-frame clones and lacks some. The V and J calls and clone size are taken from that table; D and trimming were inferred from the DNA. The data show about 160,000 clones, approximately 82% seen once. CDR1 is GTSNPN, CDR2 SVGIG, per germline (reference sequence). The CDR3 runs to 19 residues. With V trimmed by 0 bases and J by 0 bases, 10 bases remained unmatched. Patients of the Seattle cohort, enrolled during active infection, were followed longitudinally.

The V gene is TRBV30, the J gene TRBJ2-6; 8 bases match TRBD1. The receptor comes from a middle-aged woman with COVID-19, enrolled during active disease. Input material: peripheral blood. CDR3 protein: CAWSVRQGAARSGANVLTF. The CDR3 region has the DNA TGTGCCTGGAGTGTACGGCAGGGGGCCGCCCGCTCTGGGGCCAACGTCCTGACTTTC. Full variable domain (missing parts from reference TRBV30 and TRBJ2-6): SQTIHQWPATLVQPVGSPLSLECTVEGTSNPNLYWYRQAAGRGLQLLFYSVGIGQISSEVPQNLSASRPQDRQFILSSKKLLLSDSGFYLCAWSVRQGAARSGANVLTFGAGSRLTVL.